The present T cell receptor beta chain was sequenced within a study of beta chain features in type 1 diabetes. General observations from the study: Across patients, naive, central memory and Treg TCRB repertoires exhibited apparently greater similarity than was observed across healthy donors.

The V gene lost 4 bases and the J gene lost 8 bases, with 18 bases spanning the gap. Germline lookup yields CDR1 SGHDT and CDR2 YYEEEE. The CDR3 is 14 residues long. All of the isolated RNA was reverse transcribed, so expressed TCRB transcripts were sequenced. Clones were sequenced by immunoSEQ multiplex PCR, and TCRdb holds only the in-frame ones, with some missing. The data show 860,000 or so clones, 15% to 20% seen once. About this clone: No antigen is known for it.

Naive, central memory, regulatory and stem cell-like memory cells within the CD4+ compartment were sorted using CD45RO/CCR7/CD25/CD127/CD95/CD27. This TCR was sampled from a woman between 18 and 29 years old in good health. The chain has TRBV5-6 and TRBJ1-2; D perhaps matches TRBD1 (5 bases). The specimen sequenced was naive CD4+ T cells from blood. CDR3 nucleotide sequence: TGTGCCAGCAGCACTAGACAGAGGGGTATCGGCTACACCTTC. This encodes CASSTRQRGIGYTF.